This TCR beta chain was captured by sequencing in a study of shared clonotypes between healthy human individuals. Study results and caveats: It was expected that sequencing depth would affect clonotype sharing among donors.

Notes on this clone: Its matching antigen is unknown.

The ends were cut back, 3 bases at V and 2 bases at J, with 17 bases in the middle. Germline V gene sequence: CDR1 SEHNR, CDR2 FQNEAQ (reference sequence). CDR3 length: 16 amino acids. The repertoire was sequenced with immunoSEQ multiplex PCR; TCRdb's copy has only in-frame clones and lacks some. Of about 110,000 clones in the sample, about 66% were seen once. This rearrangement joins TRBV7-9 to TRBJ2-7; D is possibly TRBD2 (5 bases). Sequencing was done on a sample of memory CD8+ T cells sorted from blood. Subset denoted: CD45RO+ cells pooled with CCR7-negative TemRA cells. The receptor comes from a woman between 25 and 40 years old in good health. The CDR3 sequence: CASSFESAADTYEQYF. Written as DNA, the CDR3 is TGTGCCAGCAGCTTTGAGTCAGCGGCGGATACCTACGAGCAGTACTTC.